The clone carrying this TCR beta chain was found once. The antigen is unknown. The sample is drawn from a study of shared clonotypes between healthy human individuals. Overall study context: Donors were two women and a few men aged 18 to 49. A donor's plate count was three for CD4 naive and three for CD4 memory; CD8 naive had two and CD8 memory one. Study-wide points: Generally, estimated richness proved larger in naive subsets than it did in memory subsets.

TCRdb's table, derived via immunoSEQ multiplex PCR, lists solely in-frame clones and lacks some. The sample yields approximately 1.1 million clones, about 80% seen once. The V gene lost 0 bases and the J gene lost 6 bases, with 11 bases spanning the gap. There are 14 residues in the CDR3. Per germline, CDR1 SGDLS and CDR2 YYNGEE. The chain joins TRBV9 to TRBJ2-3; D not certain. The TCR sequence derives from a young man in good health. Some clones in this sample may be carry-over from other donors' samples. Sequencing input: memory CD4+ T cells from PBMCs. Documented subset: CD45RA-negative fraction. The CDR3 spells CASSVEPLRDTQYF. For the CDR3, the DNA is TGTGCCAGCAGCGTAGAGCCCCTCAGGGATACGCAGTATTTT.